Following are 30 T cell receptor beta chains from one sample sequenced in a study of siplizumab effects on memory and regulatory T cells. Repertoires were generated with immunoSEQ multiplex PCR, while TCRdb's copy carries only in-frame clones and drops some. The sample holds around 100,000 clones; around 90% are singletons and the top ten take 0.15%. Sequencing was performed on CD4+ T cells sorted from blood. The receptors shown here come from a human donor in good health.

The chain is built from TRBV28 and TRBJ2-7; 9 nucleotides agree with TRBD2. Trimming removed 4 bases from V and 1 base from J; junction bases left unmatched: 2. CDR3 length: 14 amino acids. The V gene's germline CDR1 is MDHEN and CDR2 SYDVKM. The CDR3 nucleotides read TGTGCCAGCAGTTCCGCGGGGGGGTCCTACGAGCAGTACTTC. Protein sequence: CASSSAGGSYEQYF.

The V call is TRBV12-5, the J call TRBJ1-5; 8 bases line up with TRBD1. In germline, CDR1 is LGHNT, CDR2 FRNRAP. The CDR3 is 17 amino acids. V trimming: 0 bases; J trimming: 3 bases; junction bases outside the gene matches: 7. CDR3 region: CASGLVRDRSSNQPQHF. The CDR3, as DNA: TGTGCTAGTGGTTTGGTACGGGACAGGTCATCCAATCAGCCCCAGCATTTT.

The sample holds one count of this clone. In DNA, the CDR3 is TGTGCCAGCAGTGTTTATATGAACACTGAAGCTTTCTTT. Its translation: CASSVYMNTEAFF. The rearrangement uses TRBV6-1 and TRBJ1-1, with D unclear. The CDR3 has 13 amino acids. In germline, CDR1 is MNHNS, CDR2 SASEGT. Trimming removed 4 bases from V and 0 bases from J, with 6 bases in between.

The chain has TRBV6-1 and TRBJ2-3; 7 bases agree with TRBD1. The germline V gene encodes CDR1 MNHNS and CDR2 SASEGT. The V gene end was trimmed by 11 bases and the J gene end by 6 bases; junction bases not matched to a gene: 11. The CDR3 spans 13 residues. The CDR3 DNA sequence: TGTGCCGGCTGTCGACAGGGTTCGGATACGCAGTATTTT. Its protein is CAGCRQGSDTQYF.

This clone was seen once. The chain combines TRBV7-2 with TRBJ1-3; weak D call: TRBD1 (6 bases). The CDR3 is 14 residues long. Deletions cut 2 bases from V and 8 bases from J, with 13 bases between. Germline loops: CDR1 SGHTA, CDR2 FQGNSA. This CDR3 reads CASSLQGLIDTIYF. The CDR3 DNA is TGTGCCAGCAGCTTACAGGGGCTCATAGACACCATATATTTT.

The chain recombines TRBV19 with TRBJ1-5; 12 bases are shared with TRBD1. Looked up from germline, CDR1 is LNHDA and CDR2 is SQIVND (reference sequence). The CDR3 is 16 amino acids. J gave up 6 bases and V 0 bases, and 3 bases lay outside the gene matches. This chain's CDR3 is CASSIEGTGGPQPQHF. The CDR3 region has the DNA TGTGCCAGTAGTATAGAGGGGACAGGGGGCCCTCAGCCCCAGCATTTT.

This sequence joins TRBV19 and TRBJ1-2; the D gene is possibly TRBD1 (6 bases). There are 13 residues in the CDR3. The germline V gene encodes CDR1 LNHDA and CDR2 SQIVND (reference sequence). With 3 bases removed from V and 5 bases from J, the gap between germline ends came to 10 bases. The chain's CDR3 is CASSMTGLYGYTF. The CDR3 nucleotides read TGTGCCAGTAGTATGACAGGCCTGTATGGCTACACCTTC.

V usage is TRBV5-1 and J usage is TRBJ2-3, with 12 bases aligning to TRBD2. Germline V lookup: CDR1 SGHRS, CDR2 YFSETQ. The CDR3 covers 19 residues. V was pared by 0 bases and J by 0 bases, with 8 bases of the junction left unmatched. CDR3 in DNA: TGCGCCAGCAGCTTGGCCGGGACTAGCGGGTCTGCTAGCACAGATACGCAGTATTTT. Its protein product is CASSLAGTSGSASTDTQYF.

In its sample, this clone was seen once. V is TRBV11-2 and J is TRBJ2-5; possible D gene TRBD2, 5 bases. Germline V CDR1 and CDR2: SGHAT, FQNNGV. The CDR3 contains 16 residues. Trimming cost V 5 bases and J 0 bases, with 16 bases left between them. CDR3: CASSTPTIRYQETQYF. Here the CDR3 DNA reads TGTGCCAGCAGCACCCCGACTATAAGATACCAAGAGACCCAGTACTTC.

This chain joins TRBV5-6 and TRBJ2-4, with D possibly being TRBD1 or TRBD2 (7 bases each). Germline CDR1 is SGHDT and CDR2 is YYEEEE. Trimming took off 4 bases at V and 6 bases at J, with 20 bases between the two ends. The length of the CDR3 is 16 residues. The CDR3 reads CASSPPRGGGINIQYF. In DNA form, the CDR3 reads TGTGCCAGCAGCCCTCCCAGGGGGGGAGGTATAAACATTCAGTACTTC.

The V gene is TRBV30, the J gene TRBJ1-6; tentative D call: TRBD1 (5 bases). V dropped 1 base and J dropped 10 bases, with 11 bases sitting between them. The CDR3 has 13 amino acids. CDR1 is GTSNPN and CDR2 is SVGIG in the germline V gene (reference sequence). The CDR3 coding sequence is TGTGCCTGGAGTGGGCAGGGAGGATCACCCCTCCACTTT. It specifies CAWSGQGGSPLHF.

This clone was picked up one time. This chain connects TRBV7-6 to TRBJ2-3; 7 bases align to TRBD2. This CDR3 has 13 residues. The trim removed 6 bases at V and 1 base at J, leaving 1 base unmatched. Germline assignment: CDR1 SGHVS and CDR2 FNYEAQ. The CDR3 spells CASRGGGTDTQYF. The CDR3 coding sequence is TGTGCCAGCAGGGGAGGGGGCACAGATACGCAGTATTTT.

V and J are TRBV7-9 and TRBJ2-1, with D tentatively TRBD1 or TRBD2 (6 bases each). V lost 6 bases and J lost 8, with 11 bases in between. This CDR3 contains 12 residues. Per the germline V gene, CDR1 is SEHNR and CDR2 is FQNEAQ (reference sequence). CDR3 nucleotides: TGTGCCAGCAGATACGGGGGCGATGAGCAGTTCTTC. The encoded protein is CASRYGGDEQFF.

V usage is TRBV18 and J usage is TRBJ1-2; D is undetermined. The V gene lost 3 bases and the J gene lost 5 bases, with 10 bases spanning the gap. Germline V CDR1 and CDR2: KGHSH, LQKENI. The length of the CDR3 is 13 residues. The CDR3 sequence: CASSPNLEYGYTF. CDR3 nucleotides: TGTGCCAGCTCACCGAACTTAGAATATGGCTACACCTTC.

This clone was observed once. The same CDR3 can be traced to other DNA sequences in this sample. The chain uses TRBV6-1 and TRBJ1-4, with a possible D match to TRBD1 (5 bases). With 6 bases removed from V and 1 base from J, the gap between germline ends came to 12 bases. The V gene's germline CDR1 is MNHNS and CDR2 SASEGT. CDR3 length: 15 residues. CDR3 in amino acids: CASSQDSRTNEKLFF. The CDR3 DNA follows: TGTGCCAGCAGCCAAGACAGCAGAACTAATGAAAAACTGTTTTTT.

A word on this clone: One end of the junction is discordant with germline, which a read error may explain. This rearrangement joins TRBV15 to TRBJ2-5; 7 bases align to TRBD1. Germline V gene lookup returns CDR1 LNHNV and CDR2 YYDKDF (reference sequence). CDR3 size: 12 residues. CDR3 sequence reads: CATSPRPGQPHF. Here the CDR3 DNA reads TGTGCCACCAGCCCCAGGCCGGGACAGCCCCACTTC. Filled out from reference TRBV15 and TRBJ2-5, the complete variable domain reads DAMVIQNPRYQVTQFGKPVTLSCSQTLNHNVMYWYQQKSSQAPKLLFHYYDKDFNNEADTPDNFQSRRPNTSFCFLDIRSPGLGDTAMYLCATSPRPGQPHFGPGTRLLVL.

The chain uses TRBV28 and TRBJ2-4; possible D gene TRBD1, 5 bases. The CDR3 sequence is 13 residues long. The V end lost 7 bases, the J end lost 0 bases, and 7 bases lay between the germline ends. Germline V gene lookup returns CDR1 MDHEN and CDR2 SYDVKM. DNA for the CDR3: TGTGCCAGCATCCAGGGAGCCAAAAACATTCAGTACTTC. As protein: CASIQGAKNIQYF. The full variable domain, completed using reference TRBV28 and TRBJ2-4, is DVKVTQSSRYLVKRTGEKVFLECVQDMDHENMFWYRQDPGLGLRLIYFSYDVKMKEKGDIPEGYSVSREKKERFSLILESASTNQTSMYLCASIQGAKNIQYFGAGTRLSVL.

The chain joins TRBV30 to TRBJ2-2, with 8 bases aligning to TRBD2. CDR1 is GTSNPN and CDR2 is SVGIG in the germline V gene (reference sequence). The CDR3 extends over 13 amino acids. V shed 4 bases, J shed 6 bases, and the junction held 4 bases outside the gene matches. Here the CDR3 reads CAWKGLESGELFF. The CDR3 DNA is TGTGCCTGGAAGGGACTAGAGTCCGGGGAGCTGTTTTTT.

The chain uses TRBV7-9 and TRBJ1-1; D gene uncertain. The CDR3 length is 14 residues. Between the trimmed V and J ends, which lost 4 bases and 0 bases, there was a span of 9 bases. Germline CDR1 reads SEHNR; CDR2 reads FQNEAQ (reference sequence). The CDR3 region has the DNA TGTGCCAGCAGCTCGCTTCAGGTGAACACTGAAGCTTTCTTT. Its translation: CASSSLQVNTEAFF.

This clone was detected once. The J gene is TRBJ2-3, the V gene TRBV5-4; no reliable D call. Germline V lookup: CDR1 SGHNT, CDR2 YYREEE (reference sequence). The CDR3 extends over 13 amino acids. V lost 6 bases and J 0 bases, leaving 8 bases between the germline ends. CDR3 bases: TGTGCCAGCACCCTGGGTAGCACAGATACGCAGTATTTT. Protein product: CASTLGSTDTQYF.

The chain employs TRBV7-2 and TRBJ2-3; 11 bases map to TRBD2. The CDR3 extends over 16 amino acids. The V gene's germline CDR1 is SGHTA and CDR2 FQGNSA. Losses at the gene ends were 4 bases for V and 0 bases for J; bases not matched to a gene: 3. In DNA, the CDR3 is TGTGCCAGCAGCTATAGGACTAGCGGGAGCACAGATACGCAGTATTTT. It yields the protein CASSYRTSGSTDTQYF.

This chain connects TRBV5-5 to TRBJ2-2; the D is unclear. Trimming took off 1 base at V and 8 bases at J, with 6 bases between the two ends. CDR1 is SGHKS, CDR2 YYEKEE, per germline (reference sequence). The CDR3 spans 12 residues. The CDR3 reads CASSLRSGELFF. The CDR3 DNA reads TGTGCCAGCAGCTTGAGATCTGGGGAGCTGTTTTTT.

The chain couples TRBV4-3 to TRBJ2-7; TRBD1 is a possible D gene (6 bases). Deletions cut 0 bases from V and 5 bases from J, with 23 bases between. Germline CDR1 and CDR2: LGHNA and YSLEER. The CDR3 spans 18 residues. The CDR3 DNA reads as TGCGCCAGCAGCCAAGAGAGGGGGATGTGGGGCGCGCTGAACGAGCAGTACTTC. This translates into CASSQERGMWGALNEQYF.

The chain links TRBV5-1 to TRBJ1-6, with 8 positions matching TRBD1. This CDR3 contains 16 residues. Germline loops: CDR1 SGHRS, CDR2 YFSETQ. V lost 3 bases, J lost 7 bases, and 9 bases stayed unmatched. CDR3 nucleotides: TGCGCCAGCAGCTCGGACCCAGGGACAGGCAATTCACCCCTCCACTTT. Translated: CASSSDPGTGNSPLHF.

This clone appeared once. V is TRBV28 and J is TRBJ1-1; D gene uncertain. CDR3 length equals 14 residues. Germline assignment: CDR1 MDHEN and CDR2 SYDVKM. The germline V and J ends were trimmed by 1 base and 5 bases, with 11 bases remaining between them. The CDR3 DNA sequence: TGTGCCAGCAGTTTATTGGTGGAGGGTACTGAAGCTTTCTTT. As protein: CASSLLVEGTEAFF. Based on the CDR3 plus reference TRBV28 and TRBJ1-1, the full variable domain is DVKVTQSSRYLVKRTGEKVFLECVQDMDHENMFWYRQDPGLGLRLIYFSYDVKMKEKGDIPEGYSVSREKKERFSLILESASTNQTSMYLCASSLLVEGTEAFFGQGTRLTVV.

This clone was seen a handful of times. The rearrangement links TRBV6-1 to TRBJ1-5; 12 bases are shared with TRBD1. The CDR3 contains 14 residues. Losses at the gene ends were 8 bases for V and 7 bases for J; bases not matched to a gene: 6. CDR1 is MNHNS, CDR2 SASEGT, per germline. The CDR3 sequence: CASSGTGGAQPQHF. The CDR3 DNA reads as TGTGCCAGCTCCGGGACAGGGGGCGCGCAGCCCCAGCATTTT.

The chain couples TRBV28 to TRBJ1-2; TRBD1 is a possible D gene (6 bases). This CDR3 contains 13 residues. V was pared by 6 bases and J by 7 bases, with 15 bases between. The germline V gene has CDR1 MDHEN and CDR2 SYDVKM. CDR3 region: CASRGGAGSGYTF. CDR3 bases: TGTGCCAGCAGGGGGGGGGCAGGGAGTGGCTACACCTTC.

The chain carries TRBV28 and TRBJ2-7; D gene unclear. Trimming took off 7 bases at V and 7 bases at J, with 23 bases between the two ends. Germline V gene sequence: CDR1 MDHEN, CDR2 SYDVKM. The CDR3 has 15 amino acids. DNA of the CDR3: TGTGCCAGCATTCCCTCCCAGGCAGGTTTTAGTGAGCAGTACTTC. Translation: CASIPSQAGFSEQYF.

The rearrangement uses TRBV5-3 and TRBJ1-1; D may be TRBD1 (5 bases). TRBV5-3 is marked as an open reading frame, function uncertain. Trimming removed 8 bases from V and 1 base from J, with 9 bases in between. The CDR3 covers 12 residues. CDR3 bases: TGTGCCAGGGGGCGGGGGAACACTGAAGCTTTCTTT. Its protein is CARGRGNTEAFF.

The chain combines TRBV7-2 with TRBJ2-1; a weak D match, TRBD2 (5 bases). Germline assignment: CDR1 SGHTA and CDR2 FQGNSA. This CDR3 contains 15 residues. Trimming took off 1 base at V and 5 bases at J, with 12 bases between the two ends. The DNA for the CDR3 is TGTGCCAGCAGCTTAGGGGTCGGGGTGCACAATGAGCAGTTCTTC. This sequence encodes CASSLGVGVHNEQFF.